This T cell receptor (beta chain) was obtained from a study of OX40 agonist ivuxolimab in advanced cancers. Germline V lookup: CDR1 MNHNS, CDR2 SASEGT. Trimming left V 2 bases short and J 7 bases short, with 18 bases between. This CDR3 has 15 amino acids. Clones were read by immunoSEQ multiplex PCR, and TCRdb kept only the in-frame ones, dropping some. Of 68,000 or so clones in the sample, 80% to 95% were seen once. This TCR derives from an adult with an advanced solid tumor such as melanoma, head and neck, liver or kidney cancer. This rearrangement joins TRBV6-1 to TRBJ2-7, with TRBD2 as a possible D gene (5 bases). Source: CD4+ or CD8+ T cells sorted from blood, taken in a trial of the OX40 agonist ivuxolimab. The CDR3 region is CASSEREIGLAEQYF. CDR3 coding DNA: TGTGCCAGCAGTGAAAGGGAGATCGGGCTAGCAGAGCAGTACTTC.